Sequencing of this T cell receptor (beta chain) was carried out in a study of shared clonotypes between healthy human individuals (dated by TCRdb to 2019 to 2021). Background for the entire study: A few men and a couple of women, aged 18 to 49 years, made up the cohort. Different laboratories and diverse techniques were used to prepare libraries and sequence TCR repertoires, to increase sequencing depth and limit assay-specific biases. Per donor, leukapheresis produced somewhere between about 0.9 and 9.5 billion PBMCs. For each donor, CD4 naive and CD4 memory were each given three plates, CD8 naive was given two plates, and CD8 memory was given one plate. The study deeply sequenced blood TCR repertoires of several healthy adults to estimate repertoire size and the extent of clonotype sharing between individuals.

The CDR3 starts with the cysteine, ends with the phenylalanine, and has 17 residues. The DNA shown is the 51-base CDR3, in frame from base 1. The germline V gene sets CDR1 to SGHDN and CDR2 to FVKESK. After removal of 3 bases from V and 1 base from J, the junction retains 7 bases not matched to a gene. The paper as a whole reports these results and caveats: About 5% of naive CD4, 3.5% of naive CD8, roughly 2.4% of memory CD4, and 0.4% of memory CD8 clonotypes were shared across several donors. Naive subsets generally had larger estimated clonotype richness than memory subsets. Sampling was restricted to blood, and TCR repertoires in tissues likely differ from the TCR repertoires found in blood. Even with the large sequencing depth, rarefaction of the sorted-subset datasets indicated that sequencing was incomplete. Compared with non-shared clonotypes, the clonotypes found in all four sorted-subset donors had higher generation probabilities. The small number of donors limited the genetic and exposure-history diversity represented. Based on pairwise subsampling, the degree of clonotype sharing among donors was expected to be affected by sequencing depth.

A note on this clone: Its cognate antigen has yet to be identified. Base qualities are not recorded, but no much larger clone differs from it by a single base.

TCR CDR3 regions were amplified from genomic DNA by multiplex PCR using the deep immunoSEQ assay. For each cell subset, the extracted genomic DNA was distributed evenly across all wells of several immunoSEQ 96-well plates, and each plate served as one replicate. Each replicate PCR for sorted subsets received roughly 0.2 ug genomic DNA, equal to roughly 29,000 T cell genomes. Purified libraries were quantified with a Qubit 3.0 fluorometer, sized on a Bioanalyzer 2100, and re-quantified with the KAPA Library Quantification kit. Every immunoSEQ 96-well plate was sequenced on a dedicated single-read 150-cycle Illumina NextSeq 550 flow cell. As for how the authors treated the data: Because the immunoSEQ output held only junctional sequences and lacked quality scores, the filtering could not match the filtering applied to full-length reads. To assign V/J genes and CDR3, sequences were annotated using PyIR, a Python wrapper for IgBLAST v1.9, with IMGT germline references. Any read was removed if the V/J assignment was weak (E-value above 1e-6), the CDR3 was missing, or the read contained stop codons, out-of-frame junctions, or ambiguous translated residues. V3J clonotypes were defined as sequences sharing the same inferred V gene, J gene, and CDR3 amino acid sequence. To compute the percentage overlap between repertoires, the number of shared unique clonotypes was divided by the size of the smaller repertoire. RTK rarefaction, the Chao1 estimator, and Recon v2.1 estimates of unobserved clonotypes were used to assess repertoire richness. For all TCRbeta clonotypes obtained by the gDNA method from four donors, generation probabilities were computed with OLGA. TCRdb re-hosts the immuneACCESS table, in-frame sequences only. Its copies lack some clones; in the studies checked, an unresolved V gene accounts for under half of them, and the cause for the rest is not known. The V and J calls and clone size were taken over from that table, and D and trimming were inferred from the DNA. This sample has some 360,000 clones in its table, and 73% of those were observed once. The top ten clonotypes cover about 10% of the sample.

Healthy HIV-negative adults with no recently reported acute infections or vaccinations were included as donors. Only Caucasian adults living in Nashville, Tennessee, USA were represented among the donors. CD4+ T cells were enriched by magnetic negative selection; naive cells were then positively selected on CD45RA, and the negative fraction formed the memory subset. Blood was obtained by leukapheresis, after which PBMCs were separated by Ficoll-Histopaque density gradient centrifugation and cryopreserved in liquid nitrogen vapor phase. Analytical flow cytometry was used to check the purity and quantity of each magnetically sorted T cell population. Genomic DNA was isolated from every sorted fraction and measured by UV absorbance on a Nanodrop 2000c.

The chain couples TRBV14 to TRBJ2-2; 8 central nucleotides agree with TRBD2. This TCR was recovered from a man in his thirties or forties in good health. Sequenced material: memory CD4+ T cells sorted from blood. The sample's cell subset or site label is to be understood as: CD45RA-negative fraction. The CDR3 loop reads CASSHRTGTRNTGELFF. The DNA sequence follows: TGTGCCAGCAGCCATCGCACCGGGACTAGGAACACCGGGGAGCTGTTTTTT.